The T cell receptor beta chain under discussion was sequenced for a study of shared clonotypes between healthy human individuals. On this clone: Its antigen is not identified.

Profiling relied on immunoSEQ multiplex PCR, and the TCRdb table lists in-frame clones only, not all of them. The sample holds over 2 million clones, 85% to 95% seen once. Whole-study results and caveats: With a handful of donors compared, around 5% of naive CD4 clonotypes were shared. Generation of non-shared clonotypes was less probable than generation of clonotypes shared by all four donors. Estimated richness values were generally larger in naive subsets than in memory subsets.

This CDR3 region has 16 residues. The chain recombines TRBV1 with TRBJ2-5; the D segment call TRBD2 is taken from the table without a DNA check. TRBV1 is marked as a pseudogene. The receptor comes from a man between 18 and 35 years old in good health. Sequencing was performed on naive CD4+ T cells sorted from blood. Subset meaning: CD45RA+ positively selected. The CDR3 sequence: CTSSQDRRGRRETQYF. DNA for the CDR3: TGCACCAGCAGCCAAGATCGGCGGGGCCGGAGGGAGACCCAGTACTTC.